The 19 T cell receptor beta chains given below trace back to one sample, sequenced in a study of T cell repertoires in cytomegalovirus infection. TCRdb reanalysed the reads using MiXCR and keeps one entry per CDR3 protein. The data show fewer than 550,000 distinct CDR3 sequences, approximately 33% seen once. Material: PBMCs. These receptors were obtained from a human donor in good health (CMV status not recorded). Some clones in this sample may be carry-over from other donors' samples.

As to this clonotype: The junction shows a germline mismatch at one end, possibly a read error. J is TRBJ2-4 and V is TRBV6-2 or TRBV6-3; 8 bases line up with TRBD2. The CDR3 is 15 amino acids. Germline CDR1 is MNHEY and CDR2 is SVGEGT. CDR3 residues: CASSLPAGVTNMQYF. In nucleotides, the CDR3 is TGTGCCAGCAGTTTGCCAGCGGGGGTTACAAACATGCAGTACTTC.

This clonotype has at least ten counts. The chain is built from TRBV7-8 and TRBJ2-1, with a tentative D call TRBD1 (6 bases). The CDR3 has 13 residues. Between the trimmed V and J ends, which lost 2 bases and 10 bases, there was a span of 12 bases. CDR1 and CDR2 (germline): SGHVS, FQNEAQ. Written as DNA, the CDR3 is TGTGCCAGCAGCTTACGACAGGCCAACGAGCAGTTCTTC. This codes for CASSLRQANEQFF. Based on the CDR3 plus reference TRBV7-8 and TRBJ2-1, the full variable domain is GAGVSQSPRYKVAKRGQDVALRCDPISGHVSLFWYQQALGQGPEFLTYFQNEAQLDKSGLPSDRFFAERPEGSVSTLKIQRTQQEDSAVYLCASSLRQANEQFFGPGTRLTVL.

This clonotype was found many times. The chain recombines TRBV28 with TRBJ1-5; 8 nucleotides match TRBD1. V was clipped by 6 bases and J by 6 bases; unmatched bases: 4. The CDR3 extends over 13 amino acids. Looked up from germline, CDR1 is MDHEN and CDR2 is SYDVKM. For the CDR3, the DNA is TGTGCCAGCAGAAGGACAGGGACTCAGCCCCAGCATTTT. Translating gives CASRRTGTQPQHF.

The genes are TRBV20-1 and TRBJ1-2, with D possibly being TRBD1 (5 bases). This CDR3 spans 14 amino acids. CDR1 and CDR2 (germline): DFQATT, SNEGSKA (reference sequence). The V gene lost 5 bases and the J gene lost 5 bases, with 18 bases spanning the gap. The CDR3: CSASSGGSGYGYTF. CDR3 bases: TGCAGTGCTTCATCGGGGGGGAGTGGATATGGCTACACCTTC.

This clonotype has a handful of counts. The chain links TRBV28 to TRBJ1-5; D call uncertain. CDR1 MDHEN and CDR2 SYDVKM come from the germline V gene. Trimming removed 3 bases at V and 2 bases at J, with 5 bases between. The CDR3 sequence is 13 residues long. The CDR3 here is CASSLWGNQPQHF. The CDR3 DNA is TGTGCCAGCAGTTTGTGGGGCAATCAGCCCCAGCATTTT.

This clonotype turned up a few times. The genes are TRBV19 and TRBJ1-2; TRBD1 is a possible D gene (6 bases). The CDR3 runs 13 residues. Germline-derived CDR1 and CDR2 are LNHDA and SQIVND (reference sequence). V lost 10 bases and J lost 4, with 16 bases in between. The CDR3 DNA reads TGTGCCATCTCTAGGGGGGCGACCTATGGCTACACCTTC. Amino acid sequence: CAISRGATYGYTF.

The chain carries TRBV6-6 and TRBJ2-2, with D uncertain. Germline assignment: CDR1 MNHNY and CDR2 SVGAGI (reference sequence). Deletions cut 6 bases from V and 4 bases from J, with 12 bases between. This CDR3 has 14 residues. The CDR3 DNA reads as TGTGCCAGCAGCCAAACCTCGGGCACCGGGGAGCTGTTTTTT. As protein: CASSQTSGTGELFF.

Only a few counts were recorded for this clonotype. V usage is TRBV14 and J usage is TRBJ2-7; possibly TRBD2 for D (5 bases). Germline lookup yields CDR1 SGHDN and CDR2 FVKESK. CDR3 length equals 15 residues. V was clipped by 5 bases and J by 3 bases, with 17 bases between them. In DNA, the CDR3 is TGTGCCAGCAGCTCGCGACGGCTCGGACTCTACGAGCAGTACTTC. Translation gives CASSSRRLGLYEQYF.

In regard to this clonotype: A much larger clone is a single base away; this may be a read error. The chain couples TRBV6-1 to TRBJ2-7; either TRBD1 or TRBD2 may supply D (5 bases each). This CDR3 contains 16 residues. The germline gives CDR1 MNHNS, CDR2 SASEGT. The CDR3 spells CASIEALRDENYEQYF. Written as DNA, the CDR3 is TGTGCCAGCATTGAAGCGCTTCGGGACGAGAACTACGAGCAGTACTTC.

Regarding this clonotype: This may be a read error, as it is one base from a much larger clone. This CDR3 fails to terminate in the conserved phenylalanine or tryptophan, so it likely reflects a read error. DNA of the CDR3: TGTGCCAGCAGCCAGGACGAATTTAGGGAGACCCAGTACTGC. It yields the protein CASSQDEFRETQYC. V and J are TRBV7-2 and TRBJ2-5, with D unresolved. Trimming stripped 5 bases from V and 5 bases from J, with 15 bases between. The germline V gene encodes CDR1 SGHTA and CDR2 FQGNSA. The CDR3 length is 14 residues.

In nucleotides, the CDR3 is TGTGCCAGCAGCCGCAGCAAGGGGCCGGACTCTGGAAACACCATATATTTT. Translating gives CASSRSKGPDSGNTIYF. V usage is TRBV3-1 and J usage is TRBJ1-3; possibly TRBD1 for D (5 bases). The CDR3 consists of 17 residues. The V gene lost 4 bases and the J gene lost 0 bases, with 16 bases spanning the gap. The V gene's germline CDR1 is LGHDT and CDR2 YNNKEL (reference sequence).

This clonotype has a count of ten or more. This chain links TRBV4-3 with TRBJ1-1; D unclear. From germline, CDR1 is LGHNA and CDR2 YSLEER. The CDR3 contains 13 residues. V lost 4 bases and J 4 bases, leaving 10 bases between the germline ends. The CDR3 DNA follows: TGCGCCAGCAGCCGAGGACGGGGCACTGAAGCTTTCTTT. Residues: CASSRGRGTEAFF.

This sequence joins TRBV15 and TRBJ2-1; D perhaps matches TRBD2 (5 bases). The V gene's germline CDR1 is LNHNV and CDR2 YYDKDF (reference sequence). The germline V and J ends were trimmed by 0 bases and 8 bases, with 14 bases remaining between them. This CDR3 is built from 15 residues. Here the CDR3 reads CATSRDRLAVDEQFF. The CDR3 DNA reads TGTGCCACCAGCAGAGATCGCCTAGCCGTGGATGAGCAGTTCTTC. The full variable domain, in which reference TRBV15 and TRBJ2-1 provide the parts outside the CDR3, is DAMVIQNPRYQVTQFGKPVTLSCSQTLNHNVMYWYQQKSSQAPKLLFHYYDKDFNNEADTPDNFQSRRPNTSFCFLDIRSPGLGDTAMYLCATSRDRLAVDEQFFGPGTRLTVL.

This clonotype has ten or more counts. This chain links TRBV18 with TRBJ1-5; weak D call: TRBD1 (5 bases). V lost 4 bases and J lost 2, with 12 bases in between. The CDR3 covers 15 residues. Germline values: CDR1 KGHSH, CDR2 LQKENI. This CDR3 reads CASSLGQIGNQPQHF. The CDR3 DNA reads as TGTGCCAGCTCACTGGGGCAGATTGGCAATCAGCCCCAGCATTTT.

This chain joins TRBV4-2 and TRBJ2-1; D may be TRBD1 or TRBD2 (6 bases each). Trimming stripped 4 bases from V and 4 bases from J, with 17 bases between. CDR1 is LGHNA and CDR2 is YNFKEQ in the germline V gene. The CDR3 has 16 amino acids. The chain's CDR3 is CASSPPPGALYNEQFF. The CDR3 DNA reads as TGTGCCAGCAGCCCACCCCCGGGGGCCCTGTACAATGAGCAGTTCTTC.

This sequence joins TRBV12-3 or TRBV12-4 and TRBJ1-2; the D is unclear. The CDR3 is made up of 13 amino acids. V lost 6 bases to trimming and J lost 2 bases, with 10 bases between them. CDR3 DNA: TGTGCCAGCAGATCAACGGGGAACTATGGCTACACCTTC. Its translation: CASRSTGNYGYTF.

The chain has TRBV28 and TRBJ1-2; 8 bases agree with TRBD1. The CDR3 extends over 13 amino acids. V lost 5 bases to trimming and J lost 4 bases; unmatched junction nucleotides: 3. Germline lookup yields CDR1 MDHEN and CDR2 SYDVKM. CDR3 DNA: TGTGCCAGCAGTGAGACAGGGGCCTATGGCTACACCTTC. It translates to CASSETGAYGYTF.

This clonotype showed up just a few times. The chain carries TRBV27 and TRBJ2-5, with 14 nucleotides matching TRBD2. Germline V gives CDR1 MNHEY, CDR2 SMNVEV (reference sequence). CDR3 size: 17 residues. V shed 8 bases and J 0 bases; nucleotides not matched to a gene: 8. The CDR3 coding sequence is TGTGCCAGCGGAGCCTGGACTAGCGGGGGGTACCAAGAGACCCAGTACTTC. It codes for CASGAWTSGGYQETQYF.

About this clonotype: One junction end disagrees with the germline gene, perhaps due to a read error. The V call is TRBV7-6, the J call TRBJ1-1; 8 bases align to TRBD1. CDR3 length: 15 amino acids. Germline V gene sequence: CDR1 SGHVS, CDR2 FNYEAQ. CDR3 region: CASGPQGQGGTEDFF. Here the CDR3 DNA reads TGTGCCAGCGGCCCTCAAGGACAGGGCGGGACTGAAGATTTCTTT.